This T cell receptor beta chain was captured in a study of neurological immune-mediated disorders. Study-level results: In multiple sclerosis patients, the repertoire cluster was unrelated to clinical or MRI findings.

V lost 5 bases and J lost 6, with 11 bases in between. The V gene's germline CDR1 is SGHVS and CDR2 FNYEAQ. CDR3 length equals 12 residues. TCRdb ran MiXCR on the 5' RACE reads and lists one entry per CDR3 protein. This sample has around 70,000 distinct CDR3 sequences, with 4.5% to 6% found just once. This clonotype was seen repeatedly, ten times or more. Its target is unknown. This TCR was sampled from a woman in her sixties or seventies with multiple sclerosis. The gene calls are TRBV7-6 and TRBJ2-7; D gene uncertain. The sample consisted of PBMCs. The CDR3 here is CASSPRSLEQYF. CDR3 DNA sequence: TGTGCCAGCAGCCCAAGGTCCCTCGAGCAGTACTTC.